The present TCR beta chain was sequenced within a study of CXCR3-negative and CXCR3-positive naive CD8 T cells. UMI-labeled 5' RACE TRB cDNA libraries were prepared from the cells. TCRdb re-called the 5' RACE reads and catalogs CDR3 proteins one per entry, DNA excluded. This sample contains over 40,000 distinct CDR3 sequences. The CDR3 runs to 16 residues. Looked up from germline, CDR1 is SGHNT and CDR2 is YENEEA. This TCR came from a human donor in good health. Some clones in this sample may be carry-over from other donors' samples. Sequenced sample: naive CXCR3- CD8+ T cells from blood. The subset was: CD45RO-CCR7+CD27+CD95- naive CD8+ T cells lacking CXCR3 (TNR3-). The rearrangement joins TRBV11-3 to TRBJ2-1; TCRdb indicates TRBD1, and absent DNA this call remains unverified. The CDR3 region is CASSTRTGIEYNEQFF.